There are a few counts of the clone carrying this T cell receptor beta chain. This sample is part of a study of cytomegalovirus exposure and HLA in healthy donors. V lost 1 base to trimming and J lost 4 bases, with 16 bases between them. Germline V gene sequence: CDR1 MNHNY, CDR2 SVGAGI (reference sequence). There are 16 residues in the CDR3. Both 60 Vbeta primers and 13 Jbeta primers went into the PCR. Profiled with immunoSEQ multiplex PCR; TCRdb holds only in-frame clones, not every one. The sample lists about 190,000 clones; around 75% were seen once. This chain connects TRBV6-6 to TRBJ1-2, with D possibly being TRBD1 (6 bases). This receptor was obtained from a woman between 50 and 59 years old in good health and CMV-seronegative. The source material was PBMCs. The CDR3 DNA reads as TGTGCCAGCAGTTACTTCCCGGACAGAGGAAGCTATGGCTACACCTTC. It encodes CASSYFPDRGSYGYTF.